This T cell receptor beta chain emerged from a study of cytomegalovirus exposure and HLA in healthy donors. Study at large: The 110 or so validation repertoires, a later analysis reported, used the same platform as the 666 first-cohort repertoires.

The germline V and J ends were trimmed by 3 bases and 4 bases, with 7 bases remaining between them. This CDR3 is 12 amino acids long. Germline V CDR1 and CDR2: SQVTM, ANQGSEA. Worth noting for this clone: Its specificity is unknown.

Study findings and constraints: Listed as cytomegalovirus-associated were 150 or so TCR beta chains. Subsequent analysis of the roughly 120 validation repertoires found a tendency for first-cohort TCR clusters to co-occur. Reports showed the classifier diagnosing cytomegalovirus status with high specificity and sensitivity.

The data were produced by immunoSEQ multiplex PCR, yet TCRdb's version contains in-frame clones alone and is incomplete. The sample shows roughly 70,000 clones, approximately 96% of them seen only once. This clonotype was obtained from a woman aged 18-29 years in good health and CMV-seropositive. The chain joins TRBV29-1 to TRBJ2-1; D uncertain. The sequenced material came from PBMCs. The CDR3 is CSVESLYNEQFF. The CDR3 nucleotides read TGCAGCGTTGAGTCCTTGTACAATGAGCAGTTCTTC.